One sample yielded the 2 T cell receptor beta chains listed below, sequenced in a study of blood T cell repertoires in COVID-19. Here immunoSEQ multiplex PCR was the method, and the copy in TCRdb shows in-frame clones only, minus some. The sample lists about 220,000 clones, approximately 90% occurring once. The sequenced material came from PBMCs or T cells enriched from blood (not recorded which). The receptors derive from a woman aged 30 to 39 who had recovered from COVID-19.

The chain has TRBV6-5 and TRBJ2-7; TRBD2 agrees at 12 bases. CDR1 MNHEY and CDR2 SVGAGI come from the germline V gene. J gave up 2 bases and V 7 bases, and 6 bases lay outside the gene matches. CDR3 length equals 15 residues. The CDR3 protein is CASTPPSGGAYEQYF. The DNA of the CDR3 is TGTGCCAGCACCCCCCCTAGCGGGGGGGCCTACGAGCAGTACTTC.

The J gene is TRBJ1-2, the V gene TRBV5-1; no definite D call. The germline V gene has CDR1 SGHRS and CDR2 YFSETQ. V was trimmed by 0 bases and J by 6 bases, leaving 18 bases between them. CDR3 length equals 16 residues. CDR3 DNA sequence: TGCGCCAGCAGCTTGGAGGTCGGTCAACGGGTTGATGGCTACACCTTC. Translated, it gives CASSLEVGQRVDGYTF.